One and the same sample provided the 7 T cell receptor beta chains below, sequenced in a study of T cells in women clearing cervical HPV infection. TCRdb's copy holds only in-frame clones and misses some; the assay was immunoSEQ multiplex PCR. This sample's clone table lists 49,000 or so clones. Input material: blood buffy coat. These receptors were taken from a woman aged 18-70 years with a cervical HPV16 infection that either progressed to CIN3+ or cleared (not recorded which).

Turning to this clone: The CDR3 extends 3 residues past the end of the read, so its final part is completed from the germline J gene. V is TRBV19 and J is TRBJ2-7; D remains unclear. This CDR3 is 13 amino acids long. Germline lookup yields CDR1 LNHDA and CDR2 SQIVND (reference sequence). Trimming left V 5 bases short and J 6 bases short, with 14 bases between. The CDR3 bases that were read are TGTGCCAGTAGTCCGATGGTTACTGGCGAG. The encoded protein is CASSPMVTGE. The entire CDR3 is CASSPMVTGEQYF. Variable domain in full (rest from reference TRBV19 and TRBJ2-7): DGGITQSPKYLFRKEGQNVTLSCEQNLNHDAMYWYRQDPGQGLRLIYYSQIVNDFQKGDIAEGYSVSREKKESFPLTVTSAQKNPTAFYLCASSPMVTGEQYFGPGTRLTVT.

Concerning this clone itself: Coverage ceases 3 residues before the CDR3 finishes, and the germline J gene fills in the end. The chain carries TRBV18 and TRBJ2-3; D gene ambiguous. From germline, CDR1 is KGHSH and CDR2 LQKENI. Trimming cost V 1 base and J 4 bases, with 12 bases left between them. This CDR3 comprises 15 residues. The covered CDR3 bases are TGTGCCAGCTCACCACAGACCGGGTTATCAGATACG. Its translation: CASSPQTGLSDT. The whole CDR3 protein reads CASSPQTGLSDTQYF. Full variable domain (missing parts from reference TRBV18 and TRBJ2-3): NAGVMQNPRHLVRRRGQEARLRCSPMKGHSHVYWYRQLPEEGLKFMVYLQKENIIDESGMPKERFSAEFPKEGPSILRIQQVVRGDSAAYFCASSPQTGLSDTQYFGPGTRLTVL.

Comment on this clone: The read ends 3 residues early relative to the CDR3; the germline J gene fills the gap. The chain carries TRBV20-1 and TRBJ2-5; maybe TRBD1 (5 bases). CDR1 is DFQATT, CDR2 SNEGSKA, per germline (reference sequence). CDR3 length: 15 amino acids. The CDR3 protein is CSARRGRLSTDTQYF. CDR3 DNA, as far as it was read: TGCAGTGCTAGAAGGGGTAGGCTGAGCACAGATACC.

In the case of this clone: The read finishes 3 residues shy of the CDR3 end, and the germline J gene is used to complete it. The gene calls are TRBV2 and TRBJ2-1; perhaps TRBD1 as D (6 bases). This CDR3 is built from 14 residues. The V end was cut by 8 bases, the J end by 6 bases, with 17 bases between. Germline-derived CDR1 and CDR2 are SNHLY and FYNNEI. The CDR3 DNA, read in part, is TGTGCCAGCGATCAGCTCAGGGGCTCCAATGAG. Translated, it gives CASDQLRGSNE. In full, the CDR3 reads CASDQLRGSNEQFF.

A word on this clone: From the germline J gene comes the end of the CDR3, since the read stops 3 residues before it. The chain uses TRBV30 and TRBJ2-7; possible D gene TRBD2, 6 bases. This CDR3 has 14 amino acids. CDR1 is GTSNPN, CDR2 SVGIG, per germline (reference sequence). The V end lost 1 base, the J end lost 3 bases, and 13 bases lay between the germline ends. The CDR3 region is CAWSEPGLIYEQYF. CDR3 DNA, as far as it was read: TGTGCCTGGAGTGAGCCGGGACTGATCTACGAG.

For this clone: The CDR3 goes on 3 residues after the read ends, and that part is filled in from the germline J gene. V gene TRBV5-4 combines with J gene TRBJ2-2, with 11 bases identical to TRBD2. The CDR3 totals 16 residues. With V trimmed by 6 bases and J by 4 bases, 8 bases remained unmatched. Germline loops: CDR1 SGHNT, CDR2 YYREEE (reference sequence). This CDR3 reads CASNGGLADRTGELFF. CDR3 DNA (partial): TGTGCCAGCAATGGGGGACTAGCGGACCGCACCGGGGAG.

With regard to this clone: The CDR3 end is not reached by the read, which stops 3 residues before it; the germline J gene fills it in. The chain is built from TRBV10-3 and TRBJ2-2, with TRBD2 matching 8 bases. The CDR3 runs 14 residues. Germline-derived CDR1 and CDR2 are ENHRY and SYGVKD. The V segment lost 6 bases and the J segment 1 base; nucleotides outside the gene matches: 1. CDR3: CAIRAGENTGELFF. Incomplete CDR3 DNA: TGTGCCATCAGAGCGGGGGAGAACACCGGGGAG.